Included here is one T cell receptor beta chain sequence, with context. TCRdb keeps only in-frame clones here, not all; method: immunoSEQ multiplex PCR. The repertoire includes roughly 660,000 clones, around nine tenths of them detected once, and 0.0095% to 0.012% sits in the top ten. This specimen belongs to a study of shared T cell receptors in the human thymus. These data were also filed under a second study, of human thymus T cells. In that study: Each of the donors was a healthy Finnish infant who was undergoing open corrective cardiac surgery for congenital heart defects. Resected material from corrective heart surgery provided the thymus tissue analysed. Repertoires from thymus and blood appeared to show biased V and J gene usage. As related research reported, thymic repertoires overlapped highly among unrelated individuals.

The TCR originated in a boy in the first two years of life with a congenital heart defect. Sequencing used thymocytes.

The CDR3: CASSSPGRRESTDTQYF. The DNA of the CDR3 is TGTGCCAGCAGTTCCCCCGGGAGGCGGGAGAGCACAGATACGCAGTATTTT. The chain links TRBV27 to TRBJ2-3; 7 nucleotides agree with TRBD2. V was clipped by 4 bases and J by 0 bases; unmatched bases: 10. The V gene's germline CDR1 is MNHEY and CDR2 SMNVEV (reference sequence). The CDR3 loop spans 17 amino acids.